What follows is one T cell receptor (beta chain) and its context. Naive CD8 cells lacked CD45RO, underwent positive selection for CCR7 and left out terminally differentiated effector memory CD45RA+ cells. These data belong to a study of shared clonotypes between healthy human individuals. The method was immunoSEQ multiplex PCR; TCRdb's version includes in-frame clones alone and lacks a portion of them. The repertoire holds a few million clones, with 90% to 95% as singletons. The CDR3 is 13 residues long. Germline V gives CDR1 LNHNV, CDR2 YYDKDF (reference sequence). V lost 8 bases and J lost 8, with 18 bases in between.

The V and J genes are TRBV15 and TRBJ1-2; no firm D call. The sample consisted of naive CD8+ T cells from PBMCs. This sequence originates from a man aged 18 to 35 in good health. Some clones in this sample may be carry-over from other donors' samples. CDR3 residues: CATRRRSEQGYTF. As DNA, the CDR3 is TGTGCCACCCGAAGGCGGAGTGAACAGGGCTACACCTTC.